A single sample gave rise to the 2 T cell receptor beta chains below, sequenced in a study of CD8+ T cells in alopecia areata. Treatment: oral pan-JAK inhibitor, 5-10 mg twice daily. It was cDNA, reverse transcribed from extracted RNA, that served as the sequencing template. The table came from immunoSEQ multiplex PCR; TCRdb's copy has only in-frame clones and leaves some out. Of 150,000 or so clones in the sample, roughly 50% were seen once. This sample comprised CD4+ T cells sorted from blood, obtained at approximately week 56, from a patient treated with tofacitinib. These TCRs come from a human donor with alopecia areata.

The V call is TRBV27, the J call TRBJ1-1; no definite D call. CDR3 length: 15 residues. V gave up 5 bases and J gave up 10 bases, with 23 bases separating them. Germline loops: CDR1 MNHEY, CDR2 SMNVEV (reference sequence). As DNA, the CDR3 is TGTGCCAGCAGTAGCAGCGATCGGCCCCCTCGGCGAGCTTTCTTT. It codes for CASSSSDRPPRRAFF.

This clone was detected a few times. The rearrangement uses TRBV5-1 and TRBJ2-5; D ambiguous. Per germline, CDR1 SGHRS and CDR2 YFSETQ. The CDR3 totals 14 residues. V lost 2 bases to trimming and J lost 2 bases, with 10 bases between them. The CDR3 sequence is CASSFTSKQETQYF. Here the CDR3 DNA reads TGCGCCAGCAGCTTCACAAGCAAACAAGAGACCCAGTACTTC.